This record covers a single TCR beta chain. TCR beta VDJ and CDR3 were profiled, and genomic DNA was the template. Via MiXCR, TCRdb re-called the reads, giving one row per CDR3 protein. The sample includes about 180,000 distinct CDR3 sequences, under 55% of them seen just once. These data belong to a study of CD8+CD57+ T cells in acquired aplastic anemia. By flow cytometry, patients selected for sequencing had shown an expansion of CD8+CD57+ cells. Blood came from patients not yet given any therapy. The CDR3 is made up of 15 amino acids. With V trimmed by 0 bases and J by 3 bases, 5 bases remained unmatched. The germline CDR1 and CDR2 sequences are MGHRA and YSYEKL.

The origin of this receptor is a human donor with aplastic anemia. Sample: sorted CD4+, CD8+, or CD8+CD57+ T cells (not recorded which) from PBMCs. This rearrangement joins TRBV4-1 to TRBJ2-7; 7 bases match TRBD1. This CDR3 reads CASSQERGQYYEQYF. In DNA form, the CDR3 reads TGCGCCAGCAGCCAAGAGAGGGGACAGTACTACGAGCAGTACTTC.